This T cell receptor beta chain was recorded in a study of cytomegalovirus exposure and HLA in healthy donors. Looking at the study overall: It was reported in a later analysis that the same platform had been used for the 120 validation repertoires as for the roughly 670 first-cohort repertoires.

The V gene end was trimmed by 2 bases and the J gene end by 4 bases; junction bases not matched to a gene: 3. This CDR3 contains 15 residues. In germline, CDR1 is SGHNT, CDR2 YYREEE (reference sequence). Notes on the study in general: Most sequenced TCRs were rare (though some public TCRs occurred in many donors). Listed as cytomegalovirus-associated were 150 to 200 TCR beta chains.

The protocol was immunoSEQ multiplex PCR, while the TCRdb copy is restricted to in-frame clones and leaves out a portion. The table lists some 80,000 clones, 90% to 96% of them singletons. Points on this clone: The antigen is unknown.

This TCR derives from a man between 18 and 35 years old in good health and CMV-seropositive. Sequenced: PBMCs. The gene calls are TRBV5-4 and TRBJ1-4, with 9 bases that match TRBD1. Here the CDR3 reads CASSLQGANNEKLFF. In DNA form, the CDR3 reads TGTGCCAGCAGCTTACAGGGGGCTAATAATGAAAAACTGTTTTTT.